The rows below give T cell receptor beta chains drawn from one sample of a study of cytomegalovirus exposure and HLA in healthy donors. Produced via immunoSEQ multiplex PCR; TCRdb's table is partial and in-frame only. The sample lists 84,000 or so clones, less than 80% seen once, with over 1.1% in the top ten. The source material was PBMCs. These receptor sequences come from a male donor in good health and CMV-seronegative. The conserved cysteine and the conserved F or W are not part of the CDR3 here.

v_call	j_call	cdr3_aa
TRBV30	TRBJ2-3	AWRIVDTQY
TRBV28	TRBJ2-7	ASSLGGQGVYEQY
TRBV4-1	TRBJ2-3	ASSRVGSPDTQY
TRBV6-5	TRBJ2-1	ASSPRDNEQF
TRBV10-3	TRBJ2-7	AISVGSSEVYEQY
TRBV10-3	TRBJ1-2	AISESGLIYGYT
TRBV7-3	TRBJ1-1	ASSSGQGGEAF
TRBV5-1	TRBJ2-7	ASSLDRGYEQY
TRBV11-2	TRBJ2-1	ASSFGSPSEQF
TRBV19	TRBJ2-3	ASSMDRLRADTQY
TRBV10-3	TRBJ1-1	AISPPGNTEAF
TRBV5-6	TRBJ2-1	AISHRDRGLNGQF
TRBV6-5	TRBJ1-3	ASSYGNSGNTIY
TRBV6-1	TRBJ1-1	ASTPGVGVAEAF
TRBV5-1	TRBJ1-3	ASSLVGRGSGNTIY
TRBV7-2	TRBJ1-5	ASSFTGQGGQPQH
TRBV28	TRBJ1-5	ASQTQGYSNQPQH
TRBV6-6	.	ASTRDRPSSGEQY
TRBV6-1	TRBJ2-6	AGEGGAGGANVLT
TRBV13	TRBJ2-1	ASSFLQRREQF
TRBV7-9	TRBJ2-3	ASSLFQGGSTDTQY